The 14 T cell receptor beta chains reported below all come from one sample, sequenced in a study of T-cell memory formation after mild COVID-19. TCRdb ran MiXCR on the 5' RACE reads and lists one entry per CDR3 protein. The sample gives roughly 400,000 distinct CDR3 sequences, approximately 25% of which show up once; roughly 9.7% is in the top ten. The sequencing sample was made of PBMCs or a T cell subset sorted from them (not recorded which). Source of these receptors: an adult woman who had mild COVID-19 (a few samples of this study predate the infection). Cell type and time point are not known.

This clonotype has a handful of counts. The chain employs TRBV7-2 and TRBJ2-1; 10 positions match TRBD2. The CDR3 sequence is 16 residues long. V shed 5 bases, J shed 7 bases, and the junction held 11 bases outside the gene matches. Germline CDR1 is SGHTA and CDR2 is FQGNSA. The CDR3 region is CASSILAGALRNEQFF. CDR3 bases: TGTGCCAGCAGCATTCTAGCGGGAGCCTTAAGAAATGAGCAGTTCTTC. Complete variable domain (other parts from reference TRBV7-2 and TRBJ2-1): GAGVSQSPSNKVTEKGKDVELRCDPISGHTALYWYRQSLGQGLEFLIYFQGNSAPDKSGLPSDRFSAERTGGSVSTLTIQRTQQEDSAVYLCASSILAGALRNEQFFGPGTRLTVL.

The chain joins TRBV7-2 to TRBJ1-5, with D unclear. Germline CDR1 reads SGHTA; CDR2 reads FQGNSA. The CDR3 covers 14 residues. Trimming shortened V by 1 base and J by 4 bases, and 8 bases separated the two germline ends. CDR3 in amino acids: CASSLEIGNQPQHF. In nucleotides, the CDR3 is TGTGCCAGCAGCTTAGAAATCGGTAATCAGCCCCAGCATTTT.

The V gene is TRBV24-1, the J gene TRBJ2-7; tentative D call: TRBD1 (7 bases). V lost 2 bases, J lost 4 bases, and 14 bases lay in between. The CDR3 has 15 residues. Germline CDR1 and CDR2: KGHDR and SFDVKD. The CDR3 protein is CATSDYGQGGYEQYF. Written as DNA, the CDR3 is TGTGCCACCAGTGATTACGGGCAGGGGGGATACGAGCAGTACTTC.

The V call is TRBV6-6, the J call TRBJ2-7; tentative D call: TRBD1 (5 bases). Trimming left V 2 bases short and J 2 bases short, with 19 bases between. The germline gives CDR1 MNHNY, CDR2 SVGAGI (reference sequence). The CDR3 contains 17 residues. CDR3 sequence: CASSYGALGESTYEQYF. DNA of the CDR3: TGTGCCAGCAGTTACGGGGCCCTGGGCGAATCGACCTACGAGCAGTACTTC.

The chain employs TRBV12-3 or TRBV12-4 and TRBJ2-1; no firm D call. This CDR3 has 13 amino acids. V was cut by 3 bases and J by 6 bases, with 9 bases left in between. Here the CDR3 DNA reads TGTGCCAGCAGTTTCTCCTGGGGCAATGAGCAGTTCTTC. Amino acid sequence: CASSFSWGNEQFF.

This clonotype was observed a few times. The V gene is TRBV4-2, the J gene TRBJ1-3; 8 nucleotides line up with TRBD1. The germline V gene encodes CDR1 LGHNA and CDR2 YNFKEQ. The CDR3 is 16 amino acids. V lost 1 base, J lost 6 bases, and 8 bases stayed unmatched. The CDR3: CASSQVGTGAVNTIYF. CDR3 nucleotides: TGTGCCAGCAGCCAAGTCGGGACAGGCGCAGTAAACACCATATATTTT.

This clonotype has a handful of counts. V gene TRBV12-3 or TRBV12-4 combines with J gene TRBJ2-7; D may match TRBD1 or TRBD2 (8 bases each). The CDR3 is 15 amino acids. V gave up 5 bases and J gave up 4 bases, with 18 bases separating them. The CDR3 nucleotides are TGTGCCAGCAGTCCCGGACAGGGCGGGGGGTACGAGCAGTACTTC. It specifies CASSPGQGGGYEQYF.

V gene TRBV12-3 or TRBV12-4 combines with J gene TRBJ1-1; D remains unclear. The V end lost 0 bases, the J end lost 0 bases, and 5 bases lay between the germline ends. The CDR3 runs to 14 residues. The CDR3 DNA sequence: TGTGCCAGCAGTTTAGCAGCAGTGAACACTGAAGCTTTCTTT. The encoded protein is CASSLAAVNTEAFF.

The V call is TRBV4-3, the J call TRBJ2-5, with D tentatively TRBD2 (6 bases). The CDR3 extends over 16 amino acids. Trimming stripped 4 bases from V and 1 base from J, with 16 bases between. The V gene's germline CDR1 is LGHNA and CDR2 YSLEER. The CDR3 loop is CASSRHAEGTQETQYF. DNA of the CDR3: TGCGCCAGCAGCCGCCACGCGGAGGGTACCCAAGAGACCCAGTACTTC.

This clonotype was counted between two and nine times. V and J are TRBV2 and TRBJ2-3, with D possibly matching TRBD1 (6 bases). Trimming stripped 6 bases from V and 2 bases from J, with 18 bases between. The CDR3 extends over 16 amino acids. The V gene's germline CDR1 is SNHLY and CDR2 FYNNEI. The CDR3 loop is CASSEGSGTNTDTQYF. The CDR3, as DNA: TGTGCCAGCAGCGAGGGATCCGGGACAAACACAGATACGCAGTATTTT.

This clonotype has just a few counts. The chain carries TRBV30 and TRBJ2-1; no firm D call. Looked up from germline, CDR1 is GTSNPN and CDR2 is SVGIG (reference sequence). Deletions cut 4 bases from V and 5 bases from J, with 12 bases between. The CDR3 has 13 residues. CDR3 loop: CAWMRQSHNEQFF. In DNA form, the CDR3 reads TGTGCCTGGATGAGGCAGTCGCACAATGAGCAGTTCTTC.

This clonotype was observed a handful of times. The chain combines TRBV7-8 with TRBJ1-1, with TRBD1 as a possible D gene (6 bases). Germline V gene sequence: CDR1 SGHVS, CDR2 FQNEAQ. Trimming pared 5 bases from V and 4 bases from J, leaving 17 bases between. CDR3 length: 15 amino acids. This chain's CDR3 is CASSGSGASGTEAFF. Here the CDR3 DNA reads TGTGCCAGCAGCGGGTCAGGGGCCAGTGGCACTGAAGCTTTCTTT. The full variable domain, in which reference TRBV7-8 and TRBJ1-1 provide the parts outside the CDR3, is GAGVSQSPRYKVAKRGQDVALRCDPISGHVSLFWYQQALGQGPEFLTYFQNEAQLDKSGLPSDRFFAERPEGSVSTLKIQRTQQEDSAVYLCASSGSGASGTEAFFGQGTRLTVV.

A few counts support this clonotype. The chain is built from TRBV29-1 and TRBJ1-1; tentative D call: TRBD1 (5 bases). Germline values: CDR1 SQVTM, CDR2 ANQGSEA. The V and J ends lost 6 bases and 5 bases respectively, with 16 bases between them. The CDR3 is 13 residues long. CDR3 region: CSVQKGRGTEAFF. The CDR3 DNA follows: TGCAGCGTGCAAAAGGGACGGGGGACTGAAGCTTTCTTT.

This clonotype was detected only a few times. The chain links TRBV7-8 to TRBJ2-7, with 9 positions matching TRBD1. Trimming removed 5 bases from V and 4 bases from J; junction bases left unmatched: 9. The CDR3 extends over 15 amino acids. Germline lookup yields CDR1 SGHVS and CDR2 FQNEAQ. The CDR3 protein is CASSRPGQGRYEQYF. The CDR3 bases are TGTGCCAGCAGCCGACCGGGACAGGGAAGATACGAGCAGTACTTC.